The 27 T cell receptor beta chains listed next were all sequenced from one sample in a study of CD8 T cells in Susac syndrome. Random hexamers served to reverse transcribe about 0.5 to 1 ug RNA. TCRdb independently ran MiXCR on the immunoSEQ multiplex PCR reads; one entry per CDR3 protein. The sample has some 300,000 distinct CDR3 sequences; around nine tenths are singletons. Sequenced material: CD8+ T cells from PBMCs. These TCRs come from a human donor with multiple sclerosis.

The gene calls are TRBV6-2 or TRBV6-3 and TRBJ2-7, with D tentatively TRBD1 or TRBD2 (5 bases each). The V gene's germline CDR1 is MNHEY and CDR2 SVGEGT. The CDR3 contains 15 residues. V lost 3 bases to trimming and J lost 3 bases, with 15 bases between them. The CDR3 region has the DNA TGTGCCAGCAGTTATGTTCTGAGGGGCCTCTACGAGCAGTACTTC. Translated, it gives CASSYVLRGLYEQYF.

The V gene is TRBV3-1, the J gene TRBJ2-6; TRBD1 or TRBD2 may be the D gene (5 bases each). The CDR3 spans 15 residues. CDR1 is LGHDT and CDR2 is YNNKEL in the germline V gene (reference sequence). The V and J ends lost 5 bases and 0 bases respectively, with 8 bases between them. CDR3 DNA: TGTGCCAGCAGCGGGGACGGCTCTGGGGCCAACGTCCTGACTTTC. It yields the protein CASSGDGSGANVLTF.

This chain joins TRBV20-1 and TRBJ2-7; the D gene could be TRBD1 or TRBD2 (6 bases each). Between the trimmed V and J ends, which lost 1 base and 6 bases, there was a span of 13 bases. This CDR3 has 13 residues. The V gene's germline CDR1 is DFQATT and CDR2 SNEGSKA (reference sequence). The CDR3 here is CSARVVEGGEQYF. The CDR3 DNA reads as TGCAGTGCTAGAGTTGTGGAGGGGGGCGAGCAGTACTTC.

This rearrangement joins TRBV6-1 to TRBJ1-4, with D possibly TRBD1 on 5 matching bases. Germline loops: CDR1 MNHNS, CDR2 SASEGT. V lost 2 bases and J lost 8, with 15 bases in between. CDR3 length equals 15 residues. CDR3 in amino acids: CASSEFSGSNEKLFF. In DNA, the CDR3 is TGTGCCAGCAGTGAATTTTCAGGGAGTAACGAAAAACTGTTTTTT.

The chain recombines TRBV6-1 with TRBJ2-2, with D perhaps TRBD1 (7 bases). Germline loops: CDR1 MNHNS, CDR2 SASEGT. The V end lost 1 base, the J end lost 6 bases, and 15 bases lay between the germline ends. The CDR3 spans 16 residues. CDR3 amino acids: CASSEETGRSAGELFF. CDR3 DNA: TGTGCCAGCAGTGAAGAGACAGGGAGGTCCGCCGGGGAGCTGTTTTTT.

The rearrangement links TRBV19 to TRBJ1-1; unclear D gene. Germline V gene sequence: CDR1 LNHDA, CDR2 SQIVND (reference sequence). Trimming left V 4 bases short and J 7 bases short, with 16 bases between. This CDR3 has 14 residues. CDR3 amino acids: CASSTYGLGGEAFF. The CDR3 DNA follows: TGTGCCAGTAGTACGTACGGGTTAGGCGGTGAAGCTTTCTTT.

This chain joins TRBV12-3 or TRBV12-4 and TRBJ2-2, with 10 nucleotides matching TRBD2. The CDR3 sequence is 15 residues long. The V segment lost 10 bases and the J segment 6 bases; nucleotides outside the gene matches: 11. The CDR3 sequence is CATGTGLARAGELFF. Written as DNA, the CDR3 is TGTGCCACCGGGACGGGACTAGCGAGAGCCGGGGAGCTGTTTTTT.

The chain couples TRBV7-3 to TRBJ2-5; 8 nucleotides align to TRBD2. CDR3 length equals 14 residues. CDR1 and CDR2 from the germline V gene are SGHTA and FQGTGA. Trimming took 5 bases from V and 4 from J; bases not matched to a gene: 6. DNA for the CDR3: TGTGCCAGCAGCAAAACGGGACTAGGAGAGACCCAGTACTTC. Translated: CASSKTGLGETQYF.

V gene TRBV4-2 combines with J gene TRBJ2-1, with 9 bases fitting TRBD1. This CDR3 region has 17 residues. V lost 0 bases and J lost 3; bases outside the gene matches: 6. Germline V gene sequence: CDR1 LGHNA, CDR2 YNFKEQ. The CDR3 DNA follows: TGTGCCAGCAGCCAAGATCCCGGACAGGGGCTCTACAATGAGCAGTTCTTC. This translates into CASSQDPGQGLYNEQFF.

This clonotype has only one observation. The gene calls are TRBV20-1 and TRBJ2-1; TRBD2 matches 13 bases. Germline V lookup: CDR1 DFQATT, CDR2 SNEGSKA (reference sequence). Germline trimming cut 0 bases from V and 7 bases from J; bases unmatched to any gene: 3. The length of the CDR3 is 15 residues. CDR3 nucleotide sequence: TGCAGTGCTAGAGAGAGACTAGCGGGGGGAAATGAGCAGTTCTTC. It is translated as CSARERLAGGNEQFF.

The chain combines TRBV4-3 with TRBJ1-1; a weak D match, TRBD1 (6 bases). The V end lost 3 bases, the J end lost 1 base, and 12 bases lay between the germline ends. This CDR3 region has 15 residues. From germline, CDR1 is LGHNA and CDR2 YSLEER. CDR3 nucleotides: TGCGCCAGCAGCCAGGCCTGGACAGCGAACACTGAAGCTTTCTTT. It specifies CASSQAWTANTEAFF.

This clonotype was seen only a few times. CDR3 sequence reads: CSASPQGIGEQYF. For the CDR3, the DNA is TGCAGCGCCAGCCCCCAGGGTATTGGCGAGCAGTACTTC. This chain joins TRBV29-1 and TRBJ2-7, with D perhaps matching TRBD1 (5 bases). In germline, CDR1 is SQVTM, CDR2 ANQGSEA. The CDR3 runs to 13 residues. The V gene lost 7 bases and the J gene lost 6 bases, with 19 bases spanning the gap.

V is TRBV4-1 and J is TRBJ1-6; 11 positions agree with TRBD1. The V gene's germline CDR1 is MGHRA and CDR2 YSYEKL. This CDR3 has 15 residues. V dropped 8 bases and J dropped 7; count of bases not matched to a gene: 7. CDR3 sequence: CASCSGTGGNSPLHF. The CDR3 DNA follows: TGCGCCAGCTGCAGCGGGACAGGGGGAAATTCACCCCTCCACTTT.

This chain joins TRBV15 and TRBJ2-1, with 8 bases matching TRBD1. V was clipped by 3 bases and J by 8 bases; unmatched bases: 9. CDR1 is LNHNV, CDR2 YYDKDF, per germline (reference sequence). The CDR3 totals 15 residues. For the CDR3, the DNA is TGTGCCACCAGCAGCGGCAGGGGGCTTGTCGATGAGCAGTTCTTC. Its protein product is CATSSGRGLVDEQFF.

This clonotype was found once. The chain combines TRBV27 with TRBJ1-2; maybe TRBD1 (6 bases). This CDR3 region has 13 residues. Per the germline V gene, CDR1 is MNHEY and CDR2 is SMNVEV (reference sequence). Trimming pared 2 bases from V and 4 bases from J, leaving 8 bases between. CDR3 loop: CASSLRGSYGYTF. The CDR3 region has the DNA TGTGCCAGCAGTTTAAGGGGGAGCTATGGCTACACCTTC.

This clonotype has only a few counts. V is TRBV28 and J is TRBJ2-7; D could derive from TRBD1 or TRBD2 (7 bases each). V was cut by 1 base and J by 1 base, with 14 bases left in between. This CDR3 contains 16 residues. Germline values: CDR1 MDHEN, CDR2 SYDVKM. In DNA, the CDR3 is TGTGCCAGCAGTTTATTACCCCAGGGGGGGTCCTACGAGCAGTACTTC. Protein sequence: CASSLLPQGGSYEQYF.

The chain couples TRBV5-4 to TRBJ2-7, with 15 bases aligning to TRBD2. This CDR3 spans 16 amino acids. Germline loops: CDR1 SGHNT, CDR2 YYREEE (reference sequence). V gave up 4 bases and J gave up 4 bases; unmatched junction bases: 6. The CDR3 loop reads CASSRTSGRARYEQYF. The CDR3 nucleotides are TGTGCCAGCAGCCGGACTAGCGGGAGGGCGCGGTACGAGCAGTACTTC.

The rearrangement links TRBV15 to TRBJ2-1, with 7 bases matching TRBD2. J gave up 6 bases and V 4 bases, and 12 bases lay outside the gene matches. The CDR3 totals 16 residues. CDR1 and CDR2 from the germline V gene are LNHNV and YYDKDF (reference sequence). The CDR3 loop reads CATSKPGGRGGNEQFF. Written as DNA, the CDR3 is TGTGCCACCAGCAAACCGGGAGGAAGGGGTGGCAATGAGCAGTTCTTC.

A remark on this clonotype: Its ends do not fully match the called genes, so a read error is possible. CDR3: CAWSHGTNLYNEKPFF. The CDR3 DNA follows: TGTGCCTGGAGTCACGGGACCAACCTTTATAATGAAAAACCGTTTTTT. The V gene is TRBV30, the J gene TRBJ1-4; tentative D call: TRBD1 (5 bases). Germline CDR1 reads GTSNPN; CDR2 reads SVGIG (reference sequence). CDR3 length: 16 residues. The whole variable domain, remainder taken from reference TRBV30 and TRBJ1-4, is SQTIHQWPATLVQPVGSPLSLECTVEGTSNPNLYWYRQAAGRGLQLLFYSVGIGQISSEVPQNLSASRPQDRQFILSSKKLLLSDSGFYLCAWSHGTNLYNEKPFFGSGTQLSVL.

The V gene is TRBV7-2, the J gene TRBJ2-2; the D gene is possibly TRBD1 (7 bases). V lost 3 bases and J lost 6, with 14 bases in between. The germline V gene encodes CDR1 SGHTA and CDR2 FQGNSA. This CDR3 contains 15 residues. DNA of the CDR3: TGTGCCAGCAGCTTCAGACAGGGAGGAGCCGGGGAGCTGTTTTTT. This codes for CASSFRQGGAGELFF.

The chain employs TRBV14 and TRBJ2-2; D perhaps matches TRBD1 (6 bases). Trimming took off 4 bases at V and 5 bases at J, with 20 bases between the two ends. The germline V gene encodes CDR1 SGHDN and CDR2 FVKESK. CDR3 length equals 17 residues. The chain's CDR3 is CASSLTPQGPRTGELFF. CDR3 DNA sequence: TGTGCCAGCAGCCTGACCCCCCAGGGGCCAAGAACCGGGGAGCTGTTTTTT. Full variable domain (missing parts from reference TRBV14 and TRBJ2-2): EAGVTQFPSHSVIEKGQTVTLRCDPISGHDNLYWYRRVMGKEIKFLLHFVKESKQDESGMPNNRFLAERTGGTYSTLKVQPAELEDSGVYFCASSLTPQGPRTGELFFGEGSRLTVL.

The CDR3 DNA is TGCAGTGCTTTCGTGCTAGCGGGAGAGGATGAGCAGTTCTTC. Translating it yields CSAFVLAGEDEQFF. The chain is built from TRBV20-1 and TRBJ2-1; 10 bases line up with TRBD2. CDR1 is DFQATT, CDR2 SNEGSKA, per germline (reference sequence). V gave up 5 bases and J gave up 8 bases; unmatched junction bases: 9. The CDR3 sequence is 14 residues long.

Here the CDR3 reads CASSIDQFGTTTGELFF. The CDR3 bases are TGTGCCAGTAGTATAGATCAGTTCGGGACCACTACCGGGGAGCTGTTTTTT. The chain is built from TRBV19 and TRBJ2-2, with D perhaps matching TRBD1 or TRBD2 (5 bases each). From germline, CDR1 is LNHDA and CDR2 SQIVND (reference sequence). This CDR3 region has 17 residues. Trimming stripped 0 bases from V and 5 bases from J, with 16 bases between.

The rearrangement uses TRBV6-1 and TRBJ2-7; possibly TRBD1 for D (5 bases). V was clipped by 1 base and J by 0 bases, with 28 bases between them. The CDR3 spans 21 residues. The germline V gene has CDR1 MNHNS and CDR2 SASEGT. The CDR3, as DNA: TGTGCCAGCAGTGAAGAGTCGACAGCCCCCGGCCTCACTAAAAGCTCCTACGAGCAGTACTTC. This translates into CASSEESTAPGLTKSSYEQYF.

This chain connects TRBV12-3 or TRBV12-4 to TRBJ2-7; tentative D call: TRBD2 (6 bases). The CDR3 length is 14 residues. Deletions cut 1 base from V and 5 bases from J, with 12 bases between. Here the CDR3 DNA reads TGTGCCAGCAGTTTAGTTGTTGGGGGGAACGAGCAGTACTTC. Translated: CASSLVVGGNEQYF.

This chain links TRBV19 with TRBJ2-2, with TRBD1 matching over 9 bases. CDR3 size: 15 residues. Trimming cost V 8 bases and J 1 base; bases outside gene matches: 5. Germline V lookup: CDR1 LNHDA, CDR2 SQIVND (reference sequence). The DNA for the CDR3 is TGTGCCAGTGAACCGGGACAGGGGAACACCGGGGAGCTGTTTTTT. It translates to CASEPGQGNTGELFF.

The chain uses TRBV4-1 and TRBJ2-7; D tentatively fits TRBD1 or TRBD2 (5 bases each). CDR3 size: 16 residues. Trimming took 4 bases from V and 0 from J, leaving 16 bases between them. Germline V gene lookup returns CDR1 MGHRA and CDR2 YSYEKL. CDR3 nucleotide sequence: TGCGCCAGCAGCCGCCCTCCGGGGACCTCCTCCTACGAGCAGTACTTC. It is translated as CASSRPPGTSSYEQYF.